These 22 T cell receptor beta chains came from one sample sequenced in a study of spatial heterogeneity in lung cancer. TCRdb analysed the 5' RACE reads with MiXCR anew, one entry per CDR3 protein. This repertoire shows roughly 1,700 distinct CDR3 sequences, 15% to 20% found once; its top ten account for over 35%. Sample time point: sample taken at primary tumor resection. Extraction of whole RNA from tumor, nontumor lung or frozen PBMC preceded unsorted sequencing. Sequencing was performed on PBMCs, taken at surgery. These receptors were taken from a male donor with early-stage non-small cell lung cancer.

The chain recombines TRBV6-6 with TRBJ2-2; 9 nucleotides agree with TRBD1. Germline V lookup: CDR1 MNHNY, CDR2 SVGAGI (reference sequence). Losses at the gene ends were 8 bases for V and 3 bases for J; bases not matched to a gene: 7. The CDR3 runs 15 residues. The CDR3 here is CASLPGTGYTGELFF. The CDR3 DNA follows: TGTGCCAGCCTTCCAGGGACAGGGTACACCGGGGAGCTGTTTTTT.

The rearrangement uses TRBV3-1 and TRBJ1-1; D unresolved. CDR1 and CDR2 (germline): LGHDT, YNNKEL (reference sequence). The CDR3 is 11 residues long. V was clipped by 4 bases and J by 5 bases, with 5 bases between them. The CDR3 DNA is TGTGCCAGCAGCCTGCAAACTGAAGCTTTCTTT. Its protein product is CASSLQTEAFF.

This clonotype has ten or more counts. A much larger clone lies one base from this, so it may be a read error. The genes are TRBV7-2 and TRBJ2-2, with 7 positions matching TRBD2. Germline V gene data show CDR1 as SGHTA and CDR2 as FQGNSA. After removal of 1 base from V and 6 bases from J, the junction contained 8 bases not matched to a gene. This CDR3 has 16 amino acids. CDR3 sequence: CASSLVGGGRSGELFF. The CDR3 nucleotides are TGTGCCAGCAGCTTAGTGGGAGGCGGGAGATCCGGGGAGCTGTTTTTT.

The chain links TRBV19 to TRBJ2-7, with 7 bases identical to TRBD1. The J segment lost 6 bases and the V segment lost 7 bases, leaving 18 bases of the junction unmatched. The CDR3 is made up of 16 amino acids. Looked up from germline, CDR1 is LNHDA and CDR2 is SQIVND (reference sequence). The CDR3 loop is CASNPTNRGLVSEQYF. The CDR3 DNA follows: TGTGCCAGTAACCCCACGAACAGGGGTTTGGTAAGCGAGCAGTACTTC.

Ten or more counts support this clonotype. The chain is built from TRBV18 and TRBJ2-1, with a tentative D call TRBD2 (5 bases). The CDR3 extends over 14 amino acids. The germline gives CDR1 KGHSH, CDR2 LQKENI. Trimming left V 6 bases short and J 7 bases short, with 16 bases between. The CDR3 spells CASSEGAGFNEQFF. DNA of the CDR3: TGTGCCAGCTCCGAGGGCGCAGGCTTTAATGAGCAGTTCTTC.

The chain recombines TRBV19 with TRBJ2-2; D may be TRBD1 or TRBD2 (5 bases each). The CDR3 runs 15 residues. Germline assignment: CDR1 LNHDA and CDR2 SQIVND (reference sequence). The V gene lost 5 bases and the J gene lost 0 bases, with 10 bases spanning the gap. The CDR3 region is CASSPGTSNTGELFF. For the CDR3, the DNA is TGTGCCAGTAGTCCTGGGACCTCGAACACCGGGGAGCTGTTTTTT. Variable domain in full (rest from reference TRBV19 and TRBJ2-2): DGGITQSPKYLFRKEGQNVTLSCEQNLNHDAMYWYRQDPGQGLRLIYYSQIVNDFQKGDIAEGYSVSREKKESFPLTVTSAQKNPTAFYLCASSPGTSNTGELFFGEGSRLTVL.

This clonotype was found many times. The chain is built from TRBV12-3 or TRBV12-4 and TRBJ2-1; no clear D gene. The CDR3 contains 11 residues. Between the trimmed V and J ends, which lost 2 bases and 7 bases, there was a span of 3 bases. CDR3 region: CASSLINEQFF. CDR3 DNA: TGTGCCAGCAGTTTAATAAATGAGCAGTTCTTC.

The chain links TRBV10-3 to TRBJ1-2; D call uncertain. Trimming removed 5 bases from V and 4 bases from J, with 11 bases in between. The CDR3 has 13 residues. Germline-derived CDR1 and CDR2 are ENHRY and SYGVKD. CDR3 bases: TGTGCCATCAGTCAGGACTCGGGCTATGGCTACACCTTC. Protein product: CAISQDSGYGYTF.

By share of the sample, this clonotype is medium-sized (0.01 to 0.1%). The genes are TRBV6-2 or TRBV6-3 and TRBJ1-2; tentative D call: TRBD1 (6 bases). The CDR3 contains 12 residues. V gave up 7 bases and J gave up 2 bases, with 8 bases separating them. CDR1 and CDR2 from the germline V gene are MNHEY and SVGEGT. CDR3 loop: CASTDRNYGYTF. In DNA form, the CDR3 reads TGTGCCAGCACGGACAGAAACTATGGCTACACCTTC.

This clonotype is medium-sized within its sample. The rearrangement joins TRBV20-1 to TRBJ2-7, with TRBD1 identical over 10 bases. Per the germline V gene, CDR1 is DFQATT and CDR2 is SNEGSKA (reference sequence). The CDR3 has 14 amino acids. The ends lost 3 bases at V and 5 bases at J; junction bases unmatched: 7. The CDR3 DNA follows: TGCAGTGCTAGGGGCCGGGACAGGGGTAACGAGCAGTACTTC. It codes for CSARGRDRGNEQYF.

By sample fraction, this clonotype is medium-sized. This chain uses TRBV12-3 or TRBV12-4 with TRBJ2-1, with D possibly TRBD2 on 6 matching bases. Between the trimmed V and J ends, which lost 2 bases and 6 bases, there was a span of 17 bases. The CDR3 has 16 amino acids. CDR3 sequence reads: CASSLRLEGWGNEQFF. CDR3 DNA: TGTGCCAGCAGTTTAAGGTTGGAGGGATGGGGCAATGAGCAGTTCTTC.

The chain recombines TRBV7-2 with TRBJ2-3; D gene uncertain. The CDR3 runs to 12 residues. Between the trimmed V and J ends, which lost 5 bases and 1 base, there was a span of 4 bases. Per germline, CDR1 SGHTA and CDR2 FQGNSA. The CDR3 protein is CASSRGTDTQYF. The CDR3 DNA reads as TGTGCCAGCAGCCGCGGCACAGATACGCAGTATTTT.

The V call is TRBV6-2 or TRBV6-3, the J call TRBJ2-3; D perhaps matches TRBD1 (6 bases). Per germline, CDR1 MNHEY and CDR2 SVGEGT. Trimming took off 6 bases at V and 2 bases at J, with 18 bases between the two ends. CDR3 length: 16 amino acids. CDR3 sequence (DNA): TGTGCCAGCAGCCGCGGACAGACCCAGATCACAGATACGCAGTATTTT. This translates into CASSRGQTQITDTQYF.

Sample share makes this clonotype medium-sized (0.01 to 0.1%). This chain connects TRBV20-1 to TRBJ2-3; possibly TRBD1 or TRBD2 for D (5 bases each). CDR3 length: 17 amino acids. V was cut by 3 bases and J by 0 bases, with 19 bases left in between. Germline values: CDR1 DFQATT, CDR2 SNEGSKA (reference sequence). The CDR3 DNA reads TGCAGTGCTAGGGGAGAAGTTGTTGGACATAGCACAGATACGCAGTATTTT. Translated: CSARGEVVGHSTDTQYF.

This clonotype was seen ten or more times. The chain recombines TRBV9 with TRBJ2-7, with D possibly being TRBD1 (5 bases). Germline CDR1 is SGDLS and CDR2 is YYNGEE. The CDR3 is 18 residues long. The V and J ends lost 3 bases and 2 bases respectively, with 24 bases between them. In DNA, the CDR3 is TGTGCCAGCAGCGAGGCCATTGGGTCAGGGTCGGTGACCTACGAGCAGTACTTC. Translated, it gives CASSEAIGSGSVTYEQYF.

In its sample, this clonotype was seen many times. The V and J genes are TRBV9 and TRBJ2-2, with D perhaps TRBD2 (6 bases). Looked up from germline, CDR1 is SGDLS and CDR2 is YYNGEE. CDR3 length: 13 amino acids. V lost 7 bases and J 2 bases, leaving 9 bases between the germline ends. The CDR3 reads CASSRGNTGELFF. The CDR3 DNA reads as TGTGCCAGCTCGCGGGGAAACACCGGGGAGCTGTTTTTT.

This clonotype was seen repeatedly, ten times or more. V and J are TRBV11-2 and TRBJ2-3; D call uncertain. CDR3 length equals 13 residues. V lost 3 bases to trimming and J lost 1 base, with 5 bases between them. Germline-derived CDR1 and CDR2 are SGHAT and FQNNGV. The CDR3 DNA reads TGTGCCAGCAGCTTGATCGGCACAGATACGCAGTATTTT. It yields the protein CASSLIGTDTQYF. The whole variable domain, filled in from reference TRBV11-2 and TRBJ2-3, reads EAGVAQSPRYKIIEKRQSVAFWCNPISGHATLYWYQQILGQGPKLLIQFQNNGVVDDSQLPKDRFSAERLKGVDSTLKIQPAKLEDSAVYLCASSLIGTDTQYFGPGTRLTVL.

The rearrangement joins TRBV20-1 to TRBJ1-1; TRBD1 aligns across 7 bases. Germline values: CDR1 DFQATT, CDR2 SNEGSKA (reference sequence). Germline trimming cut 4 bases from V and 3 bases from J; bases unmatched to any gene: 5. This CDR3 comprises 13 residues. CDR3 loop: CSATGQADTEAFF. The CDR3 DNA sequence: TGCAGTGCTACCGGACAGGCAGACACTGAAGCTTTCTTT.

This clonotype is categorized as large. This chain joins TRBV11-2 and TRBJ2-5, with a weak D call TRBD1 (5 bases). The V end was cut by 0 bases, the J end by 2 bases, with 13 bases between. Per the germline V gene, CDR1 is SGHAT and CDR2 is FQNNGV. The CDR3 has 16 residues. The CDR3 protein is CASSLEAGWNQETQYF. In nucleotides, the CDR3 is TGTGCCAGCAGCTTAGAGGCAGGGTGGAATCAAGAGACCCAGTACTTC. Full variable domain (missing parts from reference TRBV11-2 and TRBJ2-5): EAGVAQSPRYKIIEKRQSVAFWCNPISGHATLYWYQQILGQGPKLLIQFQNNGVVDDSQLPKDRFSAERLKGVDSTLKIQPAKLEDSAVYLCASSLEAGWNQETQYFGPGTRLLVL.

The chain combines TRBV20-1 with TRBJ1-2; D is undetermined. Between the trimmed V and J ends, which lost 8 bases and 6 bases, there was a span of 13 bases. The CDR3 length is 11 residues. Germline values: CDR1 DFQATT, CDR2 SNEGSKA (reference sequence). This CDR3 reads CSPRAGNGYTF. For the CDR3, the DNA is TGCAGTCCAAGGGCGGGCAATGGCTACACCTTC.

In this sample, this clonotype is medium-sized. This sequence joins TRBV28 and TRBJ2-3, with TRBD2 matching over 9 bases. This CDR3 is built from 19 residues. CDR1 is MDHEN and CDR2 is SYDVKM in the germline V gene. Unmatched junction bases numbered 16, after V lost 5 bases and J lost 1 base. DNA for the CDR3: TGTGCCAGCAGTGCAGGTCGGACTAGCGACCCCAAGGGCACAGATACGCAGTATTTT. Translated: CASSAGRTSDPKGTDTQYF.

This clonotype is deemed large (0.1 to 1%). The CDR3 DNA reads TGTGCCAGCAGTTTAGGAGGACAGGGCTACGAGCAGTACTTC. It specifies CASSLGGQGYEQYF. The V gene is TRBV28, the J gene TRBJ2-7; 8 bases are shared with TRBD1. The V segment lost 2 bases and the J segment 3 bases; nucleotides outside the gene matches: 3. Germline values: CDR1 MDHEN, CDR2 SYDVKM. The CDR3 covers 14 residues.